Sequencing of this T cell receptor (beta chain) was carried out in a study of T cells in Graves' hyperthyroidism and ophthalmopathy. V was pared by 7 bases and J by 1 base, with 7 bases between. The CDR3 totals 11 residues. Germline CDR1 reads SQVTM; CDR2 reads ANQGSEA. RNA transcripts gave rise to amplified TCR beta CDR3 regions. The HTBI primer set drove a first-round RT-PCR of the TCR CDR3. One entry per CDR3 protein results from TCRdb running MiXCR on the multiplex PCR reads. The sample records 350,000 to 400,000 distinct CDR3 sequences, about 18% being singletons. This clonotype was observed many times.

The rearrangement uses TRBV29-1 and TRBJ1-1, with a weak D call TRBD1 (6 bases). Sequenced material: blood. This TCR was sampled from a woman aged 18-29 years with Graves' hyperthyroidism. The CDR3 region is CSGGQNTEAFF. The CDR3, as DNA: TGCAGCGGGGGACAGAACACTGAAGCTTTCTTT. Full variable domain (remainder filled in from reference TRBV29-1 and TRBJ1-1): SAVISQKPSRDICQRGTSLTIQCQVDSQVTMMFWYRQQPGQSLTLIATANQGSEATYESGFVIDKFPISRPNLTFSTLTVSNMSPEDSSIYLCSGGQNTEAFFGQGTRLTVV.